These T cell receptor beta chains were read from a single sample in a study of blood T cell repertoires in COVID-19. Some clones are missing from TCRdb's copy, which holds only in-frame ones; the method was immunoSEQ multiplex PCR. The sample has about 120,000 clones; almost 80% are singletons. The material sequenced was peripheral blood. These receptors were collected from a human donor in a cohort sampled during active COVID-19. Each CDR3 is given with its conserved first and last residue. The D gene is left open where the match is weak. The size field is filled for only some rows; it gives once, few, many or a size class.

abundance,j_gene,v_gene,d_gene,CDR3nt,CDR3aa
NA,TRBJ2-5,TRBV28,TRBD2,TGTGCCAGCAGCCAGGCGCTAGCGGGAGGAGAGACCCAGTACTTC,CASSQALAGGETQYF
NA,TRBJ1-2,TRBV28,NA,TGTGCCAGCAGTCCCCCCGTGACAACTAACTATGGCTACACCTTC,CASSPPVTTNYGYTF
NA,TRBJ2-2,TRBV4-1,TRBD2,TGCGCCAGCAGCCGAATTAGCGGGAGGGCCACCGGGGAGCTGTTTTTT,CASSRISGRATGELFF
NA,TRBJ2-5,TRBV6-2/TRBV6-3,TRBD1,TGTGCCAGCAGTAAAACCCGGGACAGCGAGACCCAGTACTTC,CASSKTRDSETQYF
NA,TRBJ1-2,TRBV7-2,NA,TGTGCCAGCAGCTTAGTCAGGCTGCATGGCTACACCTTC,CASSLVRLHGYTF
NA,TRBJ1-2,TRBV6-5,TRBD1,TGTGCCAGCAGTTCCGGGACAGGGGGCCCTAACTATGGCTACACCTTC,CASSSGTGGPNYGYTF
NA,TRBJ2-2,TRBV7-9,TRBD2,TGTGCCAGCAGCCCGCGGCGGGGGGGCAGTAACACCGGGGAGCTGTTTTTT,CASSPRRGGSNTGELFF
NA,TRBJ1-4,TRBV7-2,NA,TGTGCCAGCAGCCCCCAGGGCCCAACTAATGAAAAACTGTTTTTT,CASSPQGPTNEKLFF
NA,TRBJ1-2,TRBV5-6,NA,TGTGCCAGCAGCTTGGACCGGACATCCTATGGCTACACCTTC,CASSLDRTSYGYTF
NA,TRBJ2-1,TRBV3-1/TRBV3-2,TRBD1,TGTGCCAGCAGCCAACATCCTCCTGACAGGGTCACGAAGAATGAGCAGTTCTTC,CASSQHPPDRVTKNEQFF
NA,TRBJ1-4,TRBV19,TRBD1,TGTGCCAGTAGTATGGGTCTGAGGGGGCGCCTCAATGAAAAACTGTTTTTT,CASSMGLRGRLNEKLFF
NA,TRBJ1-4,TRBV6-6,TRBD1,TGTGCCAGCAGTCCCCCCGGGACAGGGCATGAAAAACTGTTTTTT,CASSPPGTGHEKLFF
NA,TRBJ1-2,TRBV30,TRBD1,TGTGCCTGGAGTACAGGGGACTATGGCTACACCTTC,CAWSTGDYGYTF
many,TRBJ2-3,TRBV19,NA,TGTGCCAGTGGTCAAGGGGTTGCAGATACGCAGTATTTT,CASGQGVADTQYF
few,TRBJ1-2,TRBV7-9,TRBD1,TGTGCCACCGCAGGGGGCCCCCGTAGGGGCGACTATGGCTACACCTTC,CATAGGPRRGDYGYTF
NA,TRBJ1-2,TRBV18,NA,TGTGCCAGCTCACCGAGCCGTAATAACTATGGCTACACCTTC,CASSPSRNNYGYTF
NA,TRBJ2-7,TRBV7-8,NA,TGTGCCAGCAGCGGCCGGACAGCCTCCTACGAGCAGTACTTC,CASSGRTASYEQYF
NA,TRBJ1-3,TRBV10-3,NA,TGTGCCATCAGTGTCGGGGTGTCTGGAAACACCATATATTTT,CAISVGVSGNTIYF
NA,TRBJ1-2,TRBV7-9,TRBD1,TGTGCCAGCAGCTTAGTAGGGGGCGACTACACCTTC,CASSLVGGDYTF
NA,TRBJ2-2,TRBV7-6,NA,TGTGCCAGCAGCCCACCCTCTACGGGCGGGGAGCTGTTTTTT,CASSPPSTGGELFF
once,TRBJ1-3,TRBV15,NA,TGTGCCACCAGCGGAAAAACAGTGAACTCTGGAAACACCATATATTTT,CATSGKTVNSGNTIYF
NA,TRBJ2-5,TRBV4-3,TRBD1,TGCGCCAGCAGCCAGACCCGGGACAGGGGAGAGACCCAGTACTTC,CASSQTRDRGETQYF
NA,TRBJ2-3,TRBV7-3,TRBD1,TGTGCCAGCAGCTTAAGAGACTCGACAGGGCAAAGCACAGATACGCAGTATTTT,CASSLRDSTGQSTDTQYF
NA,TRBJ2-5,TRBV20-1,NA,TGCAGTGCGAGCCAAGAGACCCAGTACTTC,CSASQETQYF
NA,TRBJ2-3,TRBV5-1,TRBD2,TGCGCCAGCGGGGCTAGCGGGGGGGCGTCAGATACGCAGTATTTT,CASGASGGASDTQYF
few,TRBJ2-1,TRBV6-6,NA,TGTGCCAGCAGTCCCCAGGGCCACAATGAGCAGTTCTTC,CASSPQGHNEQFF
NA,TRBJ1-1,TRBV11-3,NA,TGTGCCAGCAGCTCCTTACAGGGATCGGACACTGAAGCTTTCTTT,CASSSLQGSDTEAFF
NA,TRBJ2-7,TRBV29-1,TRBD1,TGCAGCGTGAGACCCAGGGGGTTAGGCGGCAACTCCTACGAGCAGTACTTC,CSVRPRGLGGNSYEQYF
NA,TRBJ2-7,TRBV11-2,NA,TGTGCCAGTACGGTGGGGGCACGGCCCTACGAGCAGTACTTC,CASTVGARPYEQYF
NA,TRBJ2-3,TRBV10-3,TRBD1,TGTGCCATCAGCCGTCTACAGGGGGATACGCAGTATTTT,CAISRLQGDTQYF
NA,TRBJ1-6,TRBV28,NA,TGTGCCAGCAGTTTATTACGCGACCTAGGTTCACCCCTCCACTTT,CASSLLRDLGSPLHF
NA,TRBJ2-7,TRBV4-1,TRBD1,TGCGCCAGCAGCCACACAGGGGGAGCGAGCTCCTACGAGCAGTACTTC,CASSHTGGASSYEQYF
NA,TRBJ1-3,TRBV9,NA,TGTGCCAGCAGCGTAGCGGGAGGAGCTGGAAACACCATATATTTT,CASSVAGGAGNTIYF